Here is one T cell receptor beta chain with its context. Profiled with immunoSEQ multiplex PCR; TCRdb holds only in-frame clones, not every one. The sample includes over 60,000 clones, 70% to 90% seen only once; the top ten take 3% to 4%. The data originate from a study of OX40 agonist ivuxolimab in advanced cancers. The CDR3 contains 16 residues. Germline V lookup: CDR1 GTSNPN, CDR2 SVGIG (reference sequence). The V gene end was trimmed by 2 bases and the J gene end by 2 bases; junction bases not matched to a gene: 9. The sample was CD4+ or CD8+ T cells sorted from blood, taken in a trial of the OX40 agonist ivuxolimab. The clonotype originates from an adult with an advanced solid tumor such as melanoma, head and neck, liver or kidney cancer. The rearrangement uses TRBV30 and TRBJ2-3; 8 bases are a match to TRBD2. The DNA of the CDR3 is TGTGCCTGGAGTCCAAAACTAGCGGCAATCACAGATACGCAGTATTTT. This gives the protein CAWSPKLAAITDTQYF.